What follows is one T cell receptor (beta chain) and its context. The record originates from a study of blood T cell repertoires in COVID-19. Profiled with immunoSEQ multiplex PCR; TCRdb holds only in-frame clones, not every one. This sample has around 160,000 clones, with roughly nine tenths found just once. Trimming removed 3 bases from V and 4 bases from J, with 6 bases in between. Germline V CDR1 and CDR2: DFQATT, SNEGSKA (reference sequence). This CDR3 has 11 residues. The TCR was taken from a man in his 60s with acute or convalescent COVID-19. V usage is TRBV20-1 and J usage is TRBJ1-1; unclear D gene. Input material: peripheral blood. The CDR3 loop is CSASRSTEAFF. CDR3 nucleotides: TGCAGTGCTAGTCGGTCCACTGAAGCTTTCTTT.